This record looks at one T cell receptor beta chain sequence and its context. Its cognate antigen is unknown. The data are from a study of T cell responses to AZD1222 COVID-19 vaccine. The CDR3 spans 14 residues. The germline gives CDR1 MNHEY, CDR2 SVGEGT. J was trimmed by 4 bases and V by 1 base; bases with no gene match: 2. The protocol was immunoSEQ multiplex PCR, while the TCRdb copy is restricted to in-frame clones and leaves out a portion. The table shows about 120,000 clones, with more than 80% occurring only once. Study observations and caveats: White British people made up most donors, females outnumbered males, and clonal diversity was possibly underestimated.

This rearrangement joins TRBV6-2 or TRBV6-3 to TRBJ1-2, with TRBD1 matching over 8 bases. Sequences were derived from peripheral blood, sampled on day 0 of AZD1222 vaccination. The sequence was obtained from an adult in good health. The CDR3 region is CASSYWTGTYGYTF. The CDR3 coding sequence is TGTGCCAGCAGTTACTGGACAGGGACCTATGGCTACACCTTC.